The sequence of this T cell receptor beta chain was determined in a study of cytomegalovirus exposure and HLA in healthy donors. General study results and limits: HLA allele associations emerged for around 15,000 TCR beta sequences in a later analysis, at 0.05 false discovery rate.

A remark on this clone: Antigen: not known.

CDR3 size: 14 residues. CDR1 is SEHNR and CDR2 is FQNEAQ in the germline V gene (reference sequence). V was pared by 5 bases and J by 6 bases, with 14 bases between. PCR primers comprised 60 Vbeta and 13 Jbeta primers. Sequencing used immunoSEQ multiplex PCR; TCRdb keeps in-frame clones, though not all of them. The table lists 150,000 to 200,000 clones, more than 80% of them singletons. The rearrangement uses TRBV7-9 and TRBJ2-1, with a tentative D call TRBD2 (6 bases). The sequence derives from a woman aged 18-30 years in good health and CMV-seropositive. The specimen was PBMCs. The CDR3 sequence: CASSTGGSRNEQFF. The CDR3 DNA is TGTGCCAGCAGCACCGGGGGTAGTCGCAATGAGCAGTTCTTC.